This TCR beta chain was profiled in a study of identical twins. The CDR3 sequence is 17 residues long. V was pared by 1 base and J by 0 bases, with 13 bases between. Germline loops: CDR1 SGHRS, CDR2 YFSETQ. A single record per CDR3 protein comes from TCRdb applying MiXCR to the 5' RACE reads. The table has hundreds of thousands of distinct CDR3 sequences, under 8.5% seen once. These records were also assigned to another study, of yellow fever vaccine responses in identical twins.

The chain links TRBV5-1 to TRBJ2-2; D is possibly TRBD1 or TRBD2 (5 bases each). The specimen was PBMCs. The clonotype originates from a woman between 18 and 29 years old in good health. The CDR3 DNA follows: TGCGCCAGCAGCTTGTGGGGACGGAGCACGAACACCGGGGAGCTGTTTTTT. This gives the protein CASSLWGRSTNTGELFF.